A single TCR beta chain is shown here with its context. Its antigen is unidentified. The sample is drawn from a study of cytomegalovirus exposure and HLA in healthy donors. Study-level findings and limits: Among TCR beta chains, those listed as cytomegalovirus-associated numbered over 150.

PCR amplification relied on 60 Vbeta primers (plus 13 Jbeta primers). Only in-frame clones appear in the TCRdb table, and some are missing; sequencing was by immunoSEQ multiplex PCR. The sample table sets out about 83,000 clones. Looked up from germline, CDR1 is MNHEY and CDR2 is SMNVEV (reference sequence). This CDR3 is built from 13 residues. Trimming pared 4 bases from V and 4 bases from J, leaving 11 bases between. What was sequenced was PBMCs. This sequence joins TRBV27 and TRBJ2-7; D gene unclear. This clonotype was obtained from a man aged 18 to 35 in good health and CMV-seropositive. The CDR3: CASSYQSAYEQYF. For the CDR3, the DNA is TGTGCCAGCAGTTATCAGTCCGCTTACGAGCAGTACTTC.